These T cell receptor beta chains were read from a single sample in a study of blood T cell repertoires in COVID-19. Profiled with immunoSEQ multiplex PCR; TCRdb holds only in-frame clones, not every one. The sample has about 140,000 clones; approximately 80% are singletons. Sequencing was carried out using peripheral blood. The receptors here all came from a woman aged 55-70 years with acute or convalescent COVID-19. Each CDR3 is given with its conserved first and last residue. D genes are given only for firm matches. Some rows have no size entry. The others give once, few or many, or a class for an expanded clone.

J gene: TRBJ2-1
CDR3 length: 13
clone size: NA
D gene: TRBD1
V gene: TRBV18
CDR3 DNA: TGTGCCAGCTCACCGGGACAGGGAAATGAGCAGTTCTTC
CDR3 protein: CASSPGQGNEQFF

J gene: TRBJ2-2
CDR3 length: 17
clone size: NA
D gene: TRBD2
V gene: TRBV7-9
CDR3 DNA: TGTGCCAGCAGCTCGGGACTAGCGGGAGGGTACACCGGGGAGCTGTTTTTT
CDR3 protein: CASSSGLAGGYTGELFF

J gene: TRBJ2-6
CDR3 length: 18
clone size: NA
D gene: TRBD2
V gene: TRBV27
CDR3 DNA: TGTGCCAGCAGTCCGGGACTAGCGGGGTTAAGGGGGGCCAACGTCCTGACTTTC
CDR3 protein: CASSPGLAGLRGANVLTF

J gene: TRBJ2-3
CDR3 length: 14
clone size: NA
D gene: NA
V gene: TRBV5-6
CDR3 DNA: TGTGCCAGCAACAAAAGGCCCTCGGGGGATACGCAGTATTTT
CDR3 protein: CASNKRPSGDTQYF

J gene: TRBJ2-2
CDR3 length: 13
clone size: NA
D gene: NA
V gene: TRBV7-8
CDR3 DNA: TGTGCCGCTTCCGGGACTTATGGCGGGGAGCTGTTTTTT
CDR3 protein: CAASGTYGGELFF

J gene: TRBJ2-1
CDR3 length: 18
clone size: NA
D gene: TRBD2
V gene: TRBV4-1
CDR3 DNA: TGCGCCAGCAGCCAGGTTGATATGGGACTAGCGGGAGGCAATGAGCAGTTCTTC
CDR3 protein: CASSQVDMGLAGGNEQFF

J gene: TRBJ2-7
CDR3 length: 17
clone size: NA
D gene: NA
V gene: TRBV5-1
CDR3 DNA: TGCGCCAGCAGCCCCCGTCCTACTGTCACCTCCTCCTACGAGCAGTACTTC
CDR3 protein: CASSPRPTVTSSYEQYF

J gene: TRBJ2-5
CDR3 length: 13
clone size: NA
D gene: TRBD2
V gene: TRBV30
CDR3 DNA: TGTGCCTGGAGAAAGGCGGGAGGGGAGACCCAGTACTTC
CDR3 protein: CAWRKAGGETQYF

J gene: TRBJ2-2
CDR3 length: 13
clone size: NA
D gene: TRBD2
V gene: TRBV9
CDR3 DNA: TGTGCCAGCAGCGTACGGGGGGTCGGGGAGCTGTTTTTT
CDR3 protein: CASSVRGVGELFF

J gene: TRBJ2-5
CDR3 length: 14
clone size: NA
D gene: TRBD2
V gene: TRBV5-1
CDR3 DNA: TGCGCCAGCAGCCTACTAGCGGGAGAAGAGACCCAGTACTTC
CDR3 protein: CASSLLAGEETQYF

J gene: TRBJ2-7
CDR3 length: 13
clone size: NA
D gene: NA
V gene: TRBV12-3/TRBV12-4
CDR3 DNA: TGTGCCAGCAGCAGACTAGAAGGGGCAGGGCAGTACTTC
CDR3 protein: CASSRLEGAGQYF

J gene: TRBJ2-5
CDR3 length: 14
clone size: once
D gene: NA
V gene: TRBV7-9
CDR3 DNA: TGTGCCAGCAGCTCCACCCGGGTGACGGAGACCCAGTACTTC
CDR3 protein: CASSSTRVTETQYF

J gene: TRBJ1-1
CDR3 length: 13
clone size: NA
D gene: NA
V gene: TRBV12-3/TRBV12-4
CDR3 DNA: TGTGCCAGCAGTTTACTTTGGAACACTGAAGCTTTCTTT
CDR3 protein: CASSLLWNTEAFF

J gene: TRBJ2-1
CDR3 length: 14
clone size: NA
D gene: TRBD2
V gene: TRBV19
CDR3 DNA: TGTGCCAGTAGTATTTGGGGACTAGGAACTGAGCAGTTCTTC
CDR3 protein: CASSIWGLGTEQFF

J gene: TRBJ2-5
CDR3 length: 17
clone size: once
D gene: NA
V gene: TRBV19
CDR3 DNA: TGTGCCAGTAAAGGGCGTGGACAGAGGATTTCCCAAGAGACCCAGTACTTC
CDR3 protein: CASKGRGQRISQETQYF

J gene: TRBJ1-2
CDR3 length: 15
clone size: once
D gene: TRBD1
V gene: TRBV27
CDR3 DNA: TGTGCCAGCAGTCCGACCTTGACAGGGGAGTATGGCTACACCTTC
CDR3 protein: CASSPTLTGEYGYTF

J gene: TRBJ2-7
CDR3 length: 12
clone size: NA
D gene: NA
V gene: TRBV2
CDR3 DNA: TGTGCCAGCAAACTTAAACCCTACGAGCAGTACTTC
CDR3 protein: CASKLKPYEQYF

J gene: TRBJ2-5
CDR3 length: 18
clone size: NA
D gene: TRBD1
V gene: TRBV7-8
CDR3 DNA: TGTGCCAGCAGCCCGCTCCGGGACAGCCTTACTCTACAAGAGACCCAGTACTTC
CDR3 protein: CASSPLRDSLTLQETQYF

J gene: TRBJ1-2
CDR3 length: 13
clone size: NA
D gene: NA
V gene: TRBV19
CDR3 DNA: TGTGCCAGTAGCCCGTTTAATAGCAATGGCTACACCTTC
CDR3 protein: CASSPFNSNGYTF

J gene: TRBJ1-2
CDR3 length: 13
clone size: few
D gene: NA
V gene: TRBV5-4
CDR3 DNA: TGTGCCAGCAGCTTAACAGTTAACTATGGCTACACCTTC
CDR3 protein: CASSLTVNYGYTF

J gene: TRBJ2-1
CDR3 length: 14
clone size: NA
D gene: NA
V gene: TRBV6-5
CDR3 DNA: TGTGCCAGCGTTACAGGTTCTTTCCTGAATGAGCAGTTCTTC
CDR3 protein: CASVTGSFLNEQFF

J gene: TRBJ1-1
CDR3 length: 12
clone size: NA
D gene: NA
V gene: TRBV28
CDR3 DNA: TGTGCCAGCAGTTTACTCCAGAATGAAGCTTTCTTT
CDR3 protein: CASSLLQNEAFF

J gene: TRBJ2-1
CDR3 length: 15
clone size: few
D gene: NA
V gene: TRBV30
CDR3 DNA: TGTGCCTGGAGTTCAAAGGGGTCACTCCTTAATGAGCAGTTCTTC
CDR3 protein: CAWSSKGSLLNEQFF

J gene: TRBJ2-7
CDR3 length: 17
clone size: NA
D gene: NA
V gene: TRBV1
CDR3 DNA: TGCACCAGCAGCCAATCCCCCTCGGTGGGAGTGGCCTACGAGCAGTACTTC
CDR3 protein: CTSSQSPSVGVAYEQYF

J gene: TRBJ2-3
CDR3 length: 17
clone size: few
D gene: TRBD2
V gene: TRBV28
CDR3 DNA: TGTGCCAGCAGTTCACGGGCTAGCGGGAGGAGGACAGATACGCAGTATTTT
CDR3 protein: CASSSRASGRRTDTQYF

J gene: TRBJ2-1
CDR3 length: 20
clone size: NA
D gene: TRBD2
V gene: TRBV5-1
CDR3 DNA: TGCGCCAGCAGCTCAGAGGGACTAGCGGGAGTTTTGGGCTCCTACAATGAGCAGTTCTTC
CDR3 protein: CASSSEGLAGVLGSYNEQFF

J gene: TRBJ1-1
CDR3 length: 15
clone size: NA
D gene: TRBD1
V gene: TRBV19
CDR3 DNA: TGTGCCAGTAGAGTCCGAGGGACAGGGAACACTGAAGCTTTCTTT
CDR3 protein: CASRVRGTGNTEAFF

J gene: TRBJ1-2
CDR3 length: 14
clone size: NA
D gene: TRBD1
V gene: TRBV30
CDR3 DNA: TGTGCCTGGGCTTACCGACAGGGAAACTATGGCTACACCTTC
CDR3 protein: CAWAYRQGNYGYTF

J gene: TRBJ2-5
CDR3 length: 18
clone size: few
D gene: NA
V gene: TRBV4-2
CDR3 DNA: TGTGCCAGCAGCCAGGAGAATAACCCGGTACAGGGCATAGGGACCCAGTACTTC
CDR3 protein: CASSQENNPVQGIGTQYF

J gene: TRBJ2-1
CDR3 length: 15
clone size: NA
D gene: NA
V gene: TRBV6-2/TRBV6-3
CDR3 DNA: TGTGCCAGCAGTCCCCCCGACCATGGAGGCAATGAGCAGTTCTTC
CDR3 protein: CASSPPDHGGNEQFF

J gene: TRBJ2-7
CDR3 length: 13
clone size: NA
D gene: NA
V gene: TRBV29-1
CDR3 DNA: TGCAGCGTTGAAGATGGGGCCCCAGGGGTTCAGTACTTC
CDR3 protein: CSVEDGAPGVQYF

J gene: TRBJ1-5
CDR3 length: 14
clone size: NA
D gene: TRBD1
V gene: TRBV3-1/TRBV3-2
CDR3 DNA: TGTGCCAGCAGCCTCAACAGGGGGGGTCAGCCCCAGCATTTT
CDR3 protein: CASSLNRGGQPQHF

J gene: TRBJ2-6
CDR3 length: 16
clone size: NA
D gene: TRBD1
V gene: TRBV7-9
CDR3 DNA: TGTGCCAGCAGCGGACAGGGAATCTCTGGGGCCAACGTCCTGACTTTC
CDR3 protein: CASSGQGISGANVLTF

J gene: TRBJ2-7
CDR3 length: 17
clone size: NA
D gene: TRBD2
V gene: TRBV11-2
CDR3 DNA: TGTGCCAGCAGCTTAGGAGTCTGGGGGGGGAGCTCCTACGAGCAGTACTTC
CDR3 protein: CASSLGVWGGSSYEQYF

J gene: TRBJ1-1
CDR3 length: 13
clone size: NA
D gene: TRBD1
V gene: TRBV6-5
CDR3 DNA: TGTGCCAGCAGAGCGACAGGGATCGGCGAAGCTTTCTTT
CDR3 protein: CASRATGIGEAFF

J gene: TRBJ2-1
CDR3 length: 12
clone size: NA
D gene: TRBD1
V gene: TRBV10-3
CDR3 DNA: TGTGCCATCGGACAGGGAAACAATGAGCAGTTCTTC
CDR3 protein: CAIGQGNNEQFF

J gene: TRBJ2-3
CDR3 length: 16
clone size: NA
D gene: NA
V gene: TRBV3-1/TRBV3-2
CDR3 DNA: TGTGCCAGCAGCCAAGCGCAGGGGTGGGGACCAGATACGCAGTATTTT
CDR3 protein: CASSQAQGWGPDTQYF

J gene: TRBJ2-7
CDR3 length: 15
clone size: NA
D gene: TRBD1
V gene: TRBV2
CDR3 DNA: TGTGCCAGCAGCGACGGGGACAGGGGGTCCTACGAGCAGTACTTC
CDR3 protein: CASSDGDRGSYEQYF